The rows below give T cell receptor beta chains drawn from one sample of a study of T-cell reconstitution after alpha-beta-depleted transplantation in children. TCRdb redid the calling of the PCR reads with MiXCR, one entry per CDR3 protein. The table records hundreds of thousands of distinct CDR3 sequences, more than 9% of them present only once. Sequencing was performed on PBMCs from the stem cell graft donor, taken from the stem cell graft. The receptors come from a human donor who donated a stem cell graft to a child with acute myeloid leukemia. Both conserved end residues are part of each CDR3. Fields, in order: V gene, CDR3 protein.

V: TRBV27
CDR3: CASSLVGWTGELFF

V: TRBV20-1
CDR3: CSAVTSGRANEQFF

V: TRBV27
CDR3: CASSLSTGGYEQYF

V: TRBV12-3/TRBV12-4
CDR3: CASSPLPRTGGNNEQFF

V: TRBV3-1
CDR3: CASSQASGRGGETQYF

V: TRBV7-2
CDR3: CASSPDRFGYTF

V: TRBV20-1
CDR3: CSASSGRAPNEQYF

V: TRBV30
CDR3: CAFRDKVYEQYF

V: TRBV20-1
CDR3: CSVALGTQYF

V: TRBV28
CDR3: CASSLPWVGGREQYF

V: TRBV7-9
CDR3: CASSPIRLAREQFF

V: TRBV25-1
CDR3: CASSDPRGGETEAFF

V: TRBV5-1
CDR3: CASSLSGKEDGELFF

V: TRBV11-2
CDR3: CASSSSRAVGGEQFF

V: TRBV5-1
CDR3: CASSLIRLAGAFDTGELFF

V: TRBV12-3/TRBV12-4
CDR3: CAGSSDSTPNEQFF

V: TRBV2
CDR3: CASSVRKGTDKYF

V: TRBV7-9
CDR3: CASSSTSGVYNEQFF

V: TRBV20-1
CDR3: CCARGLTSGVYNEQFF

V: TRBV14
CDR3: CASSQVLSSGQYF

V: TRBV5-1
CDR3: CASSSIPQGPSYEQYF

V: TRBV5-1
CDR3: CASSFAGEGYEQYF

V: TRBV19
CDR3: CASRMAASSANYGYTF

V: TRBV29-1
CDR3: CSVEEDRGEQYF

V: TRBV9
CDR3: CASSATPINTQYF

V: TRBV12-5
CDR3: CASGSGTGSTDTQYF

V: TRBV7-2
CDR3: CASSLVQGAGQPYEQYF

V: TRBV5-8
CDR3: CASSPRLRGAEAFF

V: TRBV7-2
CDR3: CASSLELAGATDTQYF

V: TRBV25-1
CDR3: CASSESKITGAVYRYEQYF

V: TRBV7-2
CDR3: CASSLRSSQFTYEQYF

V: TRBV12-3/TRBV12-4
CDR3: CASSLVTGPQETQYF

V: TRBV15
CDR3: CATSRDRRREVAGELFF

V: TRBV9
CDR3: CASSVGPPLGRGFTGELFF

V: TRBV6-5
CDR3: CASSLAGVHNEQFF

V: TRBV9
CDR3: CASSVVGGFYNEQFF

V: TRBV7-2
CDR3: CASSLEPPPSGRKYF

V: TRBV7-8
CDR3: CASSLAGEGVGNTEAFF

V: TRBV6-1
CDR3: CASSRGRLNGEQFF

V: TRBV3-1
CDR3: CASSQVASLNIQYF

V: TRBV12-3/TRBV12-4
CDR3: CASTNPEGVGGNIQYF

V: TRBV9
CDR3: CASRAAESLYGYTF

V: TRBV7-3
CDR3: CASSYPTSGSQEQFF

V: TRBV7-9
CDR3: CASSPTEGQGANEQFF

V: TRBV4-2
CDR3: CASSQGFSRGAGAFF

V: TRBV20-1
CDR3: CSAGLGFVGTDTQYF

V: TRBV12-5
CDR3: CASGTLTGDNTEAFF

V: TRBV11-2
CDR3: CASSTTSGGWGSRETQYF

V: TRBV12-3/TRBV12-4
CDR3: CASSLAGGSGNIQYF

V: TRBV15
CDR3: CATSSGPWGSPLHF